These 3 T cell receptor beta chains were all obtained from the same sample, sequenced in a study of cytomegalovirus exposure and HLA in healthy donors. Libraries were prepared by immunoSEQ multiplex PCR; TCRdb keeps only in-frame clonotypes and omits some of them. The sample gives fewer than 400,000 clones, roughly 86% of which show up once; roughly 0.96% is in the top ten. Sequencing was carried out using PBMCs. Every receptor here comes from a young man in good health and CMV-seronegative.

This chain links TRBV27 with TRBJ2-5; TRBD1 might be the D (6 bases). V shed 0 bases and J shed 4 bases, with 6 bases lying between them. CDR1 and CDR2 (germline): MNHEY, SMNVEV (reference sequence). This CDR3 spans 13 amino acids. This CDR3 is CASSLSQGETQYF. The CDR3 region has the DNA TGTGCCAGCAGTTTATCACAGGGAGAGACCCAGTACTTC.

This sequence joins TRBV6-1 and TRBJ2-7; D may be TRBD2 (5 bases). The germline V and J ends were trimmed by 10 bases and 2 bases, with 12 bases remaining between them. Per germline, CDR1 MNHNS and CDR2 SASEGT. The length of the CDR3 is 12 residues. The CDR3 here is CATVGGPYEQYF. The CDR3 DNA reads as TGTGCCACCGTGGGCGGGCCCTACGAGCAGTACTTC.

The V and J genes are TRBV2 and TRBJ2-7; weak D call: TRBD2 (5 bases). The CDR3 runs 16 residues. Germline V gene lookup returns CDR1 SNHLY and CDR2 FYNNEI. The V gene lost 0 bases and the J gene lost 2 bases, with 14 bases spanning the gap. The CDR3 nucleotides read TGTGCCAGCAGTGAAGCCCGCCTGGAGGTCCCCTACGAGCAGTACTTC. It encodes CASSEARLEVPYEQYF.